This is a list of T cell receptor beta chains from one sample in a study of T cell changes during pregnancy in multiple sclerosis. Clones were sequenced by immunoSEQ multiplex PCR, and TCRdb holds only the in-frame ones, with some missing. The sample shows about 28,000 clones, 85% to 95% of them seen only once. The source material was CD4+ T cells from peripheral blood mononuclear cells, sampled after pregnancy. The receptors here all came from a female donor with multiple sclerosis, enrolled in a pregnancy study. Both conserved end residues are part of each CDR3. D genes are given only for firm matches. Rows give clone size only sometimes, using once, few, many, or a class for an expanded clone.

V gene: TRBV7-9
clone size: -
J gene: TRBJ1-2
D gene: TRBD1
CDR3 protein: CASSSQGAGDGYTF
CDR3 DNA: TGTGCCAGCAGCTCCCAGGGGGCCGGTGACGGCTACACCTTC

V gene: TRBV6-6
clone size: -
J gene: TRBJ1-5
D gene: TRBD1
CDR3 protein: CASSYDRGINQPQHF
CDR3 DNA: TGTGCCAGCAGTTACGACAGGGGGATCAATCAGCCCCAGCATTTT

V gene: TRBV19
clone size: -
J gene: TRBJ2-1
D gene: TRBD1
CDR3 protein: CASSMRTGGLYEQFF
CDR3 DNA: TGTGCCAGTAGTATGAGGACAGGGGGCTTATATGAGCAGTTCTTC

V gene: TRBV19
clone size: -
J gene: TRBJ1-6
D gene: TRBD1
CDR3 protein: CASSLGQGTSENSPLHF
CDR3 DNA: TGTGCCAGTAGTCTGGGACAGGGGACTTCGGAAAATTCACCCCTCCACTTT

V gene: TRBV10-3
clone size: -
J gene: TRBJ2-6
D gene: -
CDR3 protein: CAITAGKVTGANVLTF
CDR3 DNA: TGTGCCATCACAGCAGGGAAAGTAACTGGGGCCAACGTCCTGACTTTC

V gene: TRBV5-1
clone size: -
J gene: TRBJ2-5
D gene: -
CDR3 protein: CASSLVGEYQETQYF
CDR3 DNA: TGCGCCAGCAGCTTGGTCGGAGAGTATCAAGAGACCCAGTACTTC

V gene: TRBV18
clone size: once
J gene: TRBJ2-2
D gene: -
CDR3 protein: CASTTNGIPNTGELFF
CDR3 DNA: TGTGCCAGCACAACGAACGGGATCCCGAACACCGGGGAGCTGTTTTTT

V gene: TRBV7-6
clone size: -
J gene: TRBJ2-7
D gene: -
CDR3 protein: CASSRDLNEQYF
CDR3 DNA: TGTGCCAGCAGCCGGGACTTGAACGAGCAGTACTTC

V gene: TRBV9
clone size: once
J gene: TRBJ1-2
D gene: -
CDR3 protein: CASSQAGYGYTF
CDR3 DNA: TGTGCCAGCAGCCAGGCGGGATACGGCTACACCTTC

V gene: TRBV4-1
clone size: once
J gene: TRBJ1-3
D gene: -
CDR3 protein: CASSQDLLQGLAGNTIYF
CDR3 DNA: TGCGCCAGCAGCCAAGATTTATTGCAGGGGCTCGCCGGAAACACCATATATTTT

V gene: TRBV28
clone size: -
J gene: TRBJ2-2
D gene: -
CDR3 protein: CASSLGGANTGELFF
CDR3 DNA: TGTGCCAGCAGTCTAGGGGGGGCGAACACCGGGGAGCTGTTTTTT

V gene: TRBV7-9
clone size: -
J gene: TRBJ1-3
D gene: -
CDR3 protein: CASSSGQQLKRRGINTIYF
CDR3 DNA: TGTGCCAGCAGCTCAGGACAGCAATTAAAACGCAGAGGGATTAACACCATATATTTT

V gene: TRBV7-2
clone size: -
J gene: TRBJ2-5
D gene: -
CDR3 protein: CASSLLTGSETQYF
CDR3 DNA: TGTGCCAGCAGCTTATTAACAGGGTCGGAGACCCAGTACTTC

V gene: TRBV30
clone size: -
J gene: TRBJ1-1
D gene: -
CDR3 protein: CAWRRNLNTEAFF
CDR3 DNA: TGTGCCTGGAGGCGGAATCTGAACACTGAAGCTTTCTTT

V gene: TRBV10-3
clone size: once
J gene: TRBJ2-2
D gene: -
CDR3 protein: CAISELDPGGTGELFF
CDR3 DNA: TGTGCCATCAGTGAGTTAGACCCCGGGGGAACCGGGGAGCTGTTTTTT

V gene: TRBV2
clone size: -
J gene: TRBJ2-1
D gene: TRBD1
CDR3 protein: CASSQDRGSYNEQFF
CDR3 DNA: TGTGCCAGCAGTCAGGACAGGGGCTCCTACAATGAGCAGTTCTTC

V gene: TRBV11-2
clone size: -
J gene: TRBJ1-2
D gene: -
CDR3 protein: CASSFTGNYGYTF
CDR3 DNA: TGTGCCAGCAGCTTTACAGGGAACTATGGCTACACCTTC

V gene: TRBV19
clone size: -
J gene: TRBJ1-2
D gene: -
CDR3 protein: CASSESGGGYGYTF
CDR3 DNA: TGTGCCAGTAGCGAGTCCGGGGGAGGCTATGGCTACACCTTC

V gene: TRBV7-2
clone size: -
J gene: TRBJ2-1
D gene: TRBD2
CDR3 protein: CASSLLLQTGGASYNEQFF
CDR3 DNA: TGTGCCAGCAGCCTTCTACTTCAGACCGGGGGGGCCTCCTACAATGAGCAGTTCTTC

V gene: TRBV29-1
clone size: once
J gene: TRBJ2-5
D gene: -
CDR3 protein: CSVQLGGLETQYF
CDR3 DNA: TGCAGCGTTCAACTGGGGGGTTTGGAGACCCAGTACTTC

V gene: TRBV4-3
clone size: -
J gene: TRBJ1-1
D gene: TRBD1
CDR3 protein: CASSQDWRGRIWNTEAFF
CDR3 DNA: TGCGCCAGCAGCCAAGATTGGAGGGGGCGAATATGGAACACTGAAGCTTTCTTT

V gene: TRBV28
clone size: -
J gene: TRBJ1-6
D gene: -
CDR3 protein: CASSLSPAQPYSPLHF
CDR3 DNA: TGTGCCAGCAGTTTATCCCCAGCGCAACCTTATTCACCCCTCCACTTT

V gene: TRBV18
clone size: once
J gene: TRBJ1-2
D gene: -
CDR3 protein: CASSPPEGVKTF
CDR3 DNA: TGTGCCAGCTCACCACCGGAAGGGGTTAAAACCTTC

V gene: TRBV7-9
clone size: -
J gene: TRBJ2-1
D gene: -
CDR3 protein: CASSQSGHNNEQFF
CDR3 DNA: TGTGCCAGCAGCCAATCCGGACACAACAATGAGCAGTTCTTC

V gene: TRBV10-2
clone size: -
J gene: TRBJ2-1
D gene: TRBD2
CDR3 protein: CAGSSSGGYNEQFF
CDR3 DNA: TGCGCCGGGAGCTCTAGCGGAGGCTACAATGAGCAGTTCTTC